This TCR beta chain came from a study of cytomegalovirus exposure and HLA in healthy donors. Study-wide results and limits: According to a later analysis, most TCR beta chains associated with CMV appeared HLA-restricted.

The PCR ran on 60 Vbeta and 13 Jbeta primers. Produced via immunoSEQ multiplex PCR; TCRdb's table is partial and in-frame only. The repertoire holds fewer than 200,000 clones, with 60% to 80% as singletons. This CDR3 is built from 14 residues. In germline, CDR1 is SGHNT, CDR2 YENEEA. Comments on this clone: As yet, its antigen is unknown.

The material sequenced was PBMCs. The clonotype comes from a man in his forties in good health and CMV-seropositive. V and J are TRBV11-3 and TRBJ2-5; D might be TRBD1 (6 bases). The J call is doubtful: the DNA matches TRBJ2-7 better. CDR3 DNA: TGTGCCAGCAGCTCAAGGGGGAGCACCTACGAGCAGTACTTC. Its translation is CASSSRGSTYEQYF.